A selection of T cell receptor beta chains follows, all from one sample in a study of vaccination effects on CD4 cells after COVID-19. Libraries were prepared by immunoSEQ multiplex PCR; TCRdb keeps only in-frame clonotypes and omits some of them. This sample carries about 45,000 clones, around 70% of them seen once, and the ten largest clones take 5.5% to 8%. Their antigens remain unidentified. Sequences were derived from CD4+ T cells from PBMCs cultured without peptide, sampled after COVID-19 vaccination. Receptor source: a human donor who received a COVID-19 vaccine. Both conserved end residues are part of each CDR3.

J gene | V gene | CDR3 protein
TRBJ2-1 | TRBV9 | CASSVSGASDEQFF
TRBJ1-3 | TRBV4-1 | CASSRDILSGNTIYF
TRBJ2-1 | TRBV15 | CATSRGLTGDEQFF
TRBJ2-2 | TRBV5-1 | CASSPGGLSTGELFF
TRBJ2-4 | TRBV5-6 | CASSLPLGQGSNIQYF
TRBJ2-3 | TRBV5-1 | CASSLAGGGLDTQYF
TRBJ2-1 | TRBV4-2 | CASSHENNEQFF
TRBJ2-3 | TRBV5-4 | CASSFSGKYTDTQYF
TRBJ2-5 | TRBV13 | CASSLGRQGVTQYF
TRBJ2-7 | TRBV5-6 | CASSPETGVREQYF
TRBJ1-3 | TRBV10-3 | CAIMDREGNTIYF
TRBJ2-1 | TRBV27 | CASTLSLHSYNEQFF
TRBJ2-3 | TRBV5-4 | CASSLGKGLAGTDTQYF
TRBJ1-1 | TRBV18 | CASSQSRGQTEEAFF
TRBJ1-5 | TRBV11-2 | CASSSAGRKQPQHF
TRBJ1-1 | TRBV4-1 | CASSQETAGTLVEAFF